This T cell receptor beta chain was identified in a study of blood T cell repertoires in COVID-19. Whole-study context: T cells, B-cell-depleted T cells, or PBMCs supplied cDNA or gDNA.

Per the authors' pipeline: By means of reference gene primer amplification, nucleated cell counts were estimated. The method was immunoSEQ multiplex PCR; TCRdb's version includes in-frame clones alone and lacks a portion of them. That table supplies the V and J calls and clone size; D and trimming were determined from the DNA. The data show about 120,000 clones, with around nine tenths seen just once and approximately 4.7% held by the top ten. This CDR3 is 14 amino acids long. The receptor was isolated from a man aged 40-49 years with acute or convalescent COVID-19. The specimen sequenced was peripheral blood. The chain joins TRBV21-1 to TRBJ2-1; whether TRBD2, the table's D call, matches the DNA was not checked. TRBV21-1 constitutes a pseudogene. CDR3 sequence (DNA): TGTGCCCTCATTAGGGGCGGGGATTACAATGAGCAGTTCTTC. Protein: CALIRGGDYNEQFF.